The 4 T cell receptor beta chains presented below share a single source sample, sequenced in a study of immune aging and cytomegalovirus after organ transplant. Their recognized antigens are unknown. A microwell BD Rhapsody targeted mRNA and AbSeq workflow captured the cells and built the libraries. TCRdb ran MiXCR on the single-cell sequencing reads and lists one entry per CDR3 protein. The top ten hold about 25% of the sample, which has about 20,000 distinct CDR3 sequences, 36% seen once. Time point described: five sample-tagged time points from pre-transplant (day -1) to day 368 post-transplant, pooled. The sample consisted of CMV peptide-activated CD4+ and CD8+ T cells sorted from blood, taken at five time points, pooled. The subset is: sorted CD8+CD137+ and CD4+CD154+ T cells after approximately 12 h CMV IE-1 peptide stimulation. The receptors were gathered from a female donor who had a heart transplant and CMV viremia.

The chain joins TRBV20-1 to TRBJ1-2; no reliable D call. V dropped 2 bases and J dropped 4 bases, with 20 bases sitting between them. CDR1 DFQATT and CDR2 SNEGSKA come from the germline V gene (reference sequence). The CDR3 has 16 residues. The CDR3 here is CSARSYADTNTYGYTF. Written as DNA, the CDR3 is TGCAGTGCTAGATCTTACGCAGACACCAACACCTATGGCTACACCTTC.

On this clonotype itself: Mismatch with germline at one junction end may stem from a read error. The chain combines TRBV6-5 with TRBJ2-7; D is perhaps TRBD2 (6 bases). Germline V gene sequence: CDR1 MNHEY, CDR2 SVGAGI. The CDR3 covers 16 residues. The CDR3 DNA reads TGTGCCAGCAGTCACTCGTATGGGGGGTCCTCCTACGAGCAGTACTTC. This codes for CASSHSYGGSSYEQYF.

In this sample, this clonotype turned up a few times. The CDR3 DNA sequence: TGTGCCAGCAGCTCGGGACAGGGGAGGACTGAAGCTTTCTTT. Translation gives CASSSGQGRTEAFF. The chain recombines TRBV12-3 or TRBV12-4 with TRBJ1-1; TRBD1 aligns across 10 bases. This CDR3 comprises 14 residues. Losses at the gene ends were 6 bases for V and 5 bases for J; bases not matched to a gene: 6.

V and J are TRBV10-3 and TRBJ1-1; D possibly corresponds to TRBD1 (5 bases). Germline loops: CDR1 ENHRY, CDR2 SYGVKD. This CDR3 contains 12 residues. Trimming pared 9 bases from V and 0 bases from J, leaving 8 bases between. The CDR3 coding sequence is TGTGCCATACGACAGCTGAACACTGAAGCTTTCTTT. As protein: CAIRQLNTEAFF.